This T cell receptor beta chain was sequenced for a study of T cell repertoires in cytomegalovirus infection. CDR3 size: 14 residues. V shed 6 bases and J shed 1 base, with 13 bases lying between them. Germline CDR1 SEHNR, CDR2 FQNEAQ (reference sequence). Broader study findings: Across the ex vivo response, the dominant clonotypes were HLA-C-restricted CMV-specific TCR beta clonotypes.

This clonotype was counted between two and nine times. The antigen remains undetermined. Each CDR3 protein gets one entry after TCRdb re-called the reads with MiXCR. The repertoire includes around 530,000 distinct CDR3 sequences, about 25% of them detected once, and 13% sits in the top ten. The sequenced sample consisted of PBMCs. The chain links TRBV7-9 to TRBJ2-7; D perhaps matches TRBD1 (6 bases). The clonotype originates from a human donor in good health (CMV status not recorded). Some clones in this sample may be carry-over from other donors' samples. Here the CDR3 DNA reads TGTGCCAGCAGGCAACAGGGCCTTTCCTACGAGCAGTACTTC. Translation: CASRQQGLSYEQYF.